This TCR beta chain is from a study of T cells in Graves' hyperthyroidism and ophthalmopathy (dated by TCRdb to about 2019). Broadly, across the study: Peripheral blood was collected at initial diagnosis, before any treatment. After sampling, hyperthyroidism patients received methimazole starting at 30 mg daily, and ophthalmopathy patients received high-dose intravenous methylprednisolone. Prospective prediction of ophthalmopathy was tested in an independent validation cohort of some 20 hyperthyroidism patients and roughly 16 patients who later progressed to ophthalmopathy. To identify distinguishing TCR V-J signatures, a discovery cohort of about a hundred patients was used, comprising 43 with Graves' ophthalmopathy and 57 with stable Graves' hyperthyroidism. The paper describes TCR Vbeta CDR3 sequencing of some 130 peripheral blood samples, made up of 43 ophthalmopathy patients, more than 70 hyperthyroidism patients and about 17 progressor patients. The roughly 94 discovery patients were randomly divided into training and test sets at a 7:3 ratio. Thyroid tissue and blood T-cell repertoires from six Graves' hyperthyroidism patients were also compared in the study. Beyond this particular receptor, the publication reports: Sample size was not statistically predetermined, and blinding of investigators to group allocation was not performed. Blood samples also contained most of the expanded thyroid clonotypes (frequency above 0.001), which suggests that blood repertoires may reflect thyroid immune responses. In validation, the model predicted progression to ophthalmopathy a median of 6.5 months before onset, with about 70% sensitivity and about 72% specificity. In cross-validation, a model built on a 13 V-J signature told ophthalmopathy apart from stable hyperthyroidism with 87.88% sensitivity and approximately 81% specificity, and in testing the same model reached 80%/75%.

A note on this clonotype: No antigen is known for it. No per-base quality is available; no much larger clone lies one base away.

V is cut by 1 base and J by 2 bases, and the space between the germline ends is 22 bases. For CDR1 and CDR2, the germline V gene lists MDHEN and SYDVKM. From the cysteine up to the phenylalanine, the CDR3 has a length of 19 residues. Of the read, only the CDR3 DNA is kept; its 57 bases are in frame from base 1. Amplification of TCR beta CDR3 regions was carried out from RNA transcripts. The TCR CDR3 was subjected to a first round of RT-PCR using the HTBI primer set and the Qiagen OneStep RT-PCR kit. The libraries were constructed in a second round of multiplex PCR and then size-selected and purified. Paired-end sequencing of the libraries was performed with 100 bp reads on an Illumina HiSeq2000. Per the authors' processing: SOAPnuke was used to process the raw data, with reads discarded if the reads contained adapters or uncalled bases, had a mean Phred below 15, or lacked an exact constant-primer or identifier match. COPE v1.2.5 was used to merge the high-quality paired reads, and each unique nucleotide sequence was defined as a clonotype. Clonotypes were aligned to IMGT TRBV, TRBD and TRBJ reference segments using MiTCR v1.1. The analysis was restricted to V-J combinations with a frequency above 0.0001, which together covered 99.2% of the repertoires. A TCS score was defined as the ratio of F50 (clonal expansion) to E x V (chaos), with BLOSUM62-based TCRdist applied between CDR3 peptides within each V-J. Welch's t-statistics and random forest reduced 500 to 550 V-J features to roughly 13, which were used in a naive Bayes classifier (R e1071). TCRdb reran the public reads through fastp at Q25 and MiXCR, keeping productive beta chains. Rows are combined by CDR3 protein, so each entry shows the most common genes and DNA. Here the V and J calls rest on TCRdb's processing, not on the authors' analysis. The sample table shows about 400,000 distinct CDR3 sequences, and about 15% are seen once. The ten largest clones take up around a third of the sample.

Graves' hyperthyroidism was defined as stable when no progression to ophthalmopathy occurred over 18 months of follow-up. Hyperthyroidism patients were newly diagnosed, had a disease duration of under 2 months, and were aged 18 to 65 years. Any patient with an uncontrolled infection, another autoimmune disease, pregnancy or lactation was excluded. Diagnoses relied on clinical symptoms, serum thyroxine and TRAb, thyroid ultrasound and orbital computed tomography. PBMCs were isolated from about 9.2 ml of fresh peripheral blood by Ficoll-Paque density gradient centrifugation. Total RNA was extracted with Trizol reagent, and quality was checked on an Agilent 2100 Bioanalyzer.

The V and J genes are TRBV28 and TRBJ2-3; TRBD2 is possibly the D segment (5 matching bases). The sequenced material came from blood. This clonotype was sampled from a woman in her thirties with Graves' hyperthyroidism. The bases read TGTGCCAGCAGTTTATTTTATTCGTGGGAGAGACAAATCACAGATACGCAGTATTTT. Its protein product is CASSLFYSWERQITDTQYF.